These 5 T cell receptor beta chains were sequenced from one sample in a study of Ad26.COV2.S vaccination and SARS-CoV-2 variants. The sample's treatment: 15 to 20 received Ad26.COV2.S at low or high dose, single or two shots; 5 received placebo; per-sample allocation not given. Samples came from day 63 after the first vaccine or placebo injection. The method was immunoSEQ multiplex PCR; TCRdb's version includes in-frame clones alone and lacks a portion of them. Altogether 350,000 to 450,000 clones are present, around 89% being singletons, with the ten largest covering around 1.9%. The sample in question was peripheral blood, obtained in a trial of Ad26.COV2.S vaccine versus placebo. The receptors were gathered from a person between 18 and 65 years old who received the Ad26.COV2.S COVID-19 vaccine or a placebo.

This clone was seen only once. The chain couples TRBV5-3 to TRBJ1-6; D might be TRBD1 (6 bases). TRBV5-3 is reported as an ORF; its role is uncertain. V was pared by 5 bases and J by 10 bases, with 10 bases between. This CDR3 is built from 12 residues. The CDR3 loop reads CARRRGESPLHF. The DNA for the CDR3 is TGTGCCAGAAGAAGGGGGGAGTCACCCCTCCACTTT.

This clone was seen only once. J is TRBJ1-6 and V is TRBV6-5, with D unclear. Germline CDR1 and CDR2: MNHEY and SVGAGI. V was cut by 7 bases and J by 5 bases, with 9 bases left in between. The CDR3 spans 13 residues. CDR3 DNA: TGTGCCAGCACCACAGAGAATAATTCACCCCTCCACTTT. This codes for CASTTENNSPLHF.

Note on this clone: This may be a read error, as it is one base from a much larger clone. The chain is built from TRBV4-2 and TRBJ2-3; the match to TRBD2 covers 13 bases. The ends lost 6 bases at V and 3 bases at J; junction bases unmatched: 3. The CDR3 is 15 amino acids. The germline CDR1 and CDR2 sequences are LGHNA and YNFKEQ. The CDR3: CASSRTSGRTDTQYF. The DNA for the CDR3 is TGTGCCAGCAGTCGGACTAGCGGGAGAACAGATACGCAGTATTTT.

V usage is TRBV4-2 and J usage is TRBJ2-5, with unresolved D. V was pared by 5 bases and J by 5 bases, with 9 bases between. Germline V gives CDR1 LGHNA, CDR2 YNFKEQ. The CDR3 has 12 residues. As DNA, the CDR3 is TGTGCCAGCAGCGCAAGCAGGGAGACCCAGTACTTC. It is translated as CASSASRETQYF.

This chain connects TRBV7-6 to TRBJ2-7, with a weak D call TRBD1 (7 bases). Per the germline V gene, CDR1 is SGHVS and CDR2 is FNYEAQ. V dropped 5 bases and J dropped 3 bases, with 14 bases sitting between them. This CDR3 contains 14 residues. The CDR3 nucleotides are TGTGCCAGCAGCCAGGGGGGCGGAGACTACGAGCAGTACTTC. Encoded protein: CASSQGGGDYEQYF.